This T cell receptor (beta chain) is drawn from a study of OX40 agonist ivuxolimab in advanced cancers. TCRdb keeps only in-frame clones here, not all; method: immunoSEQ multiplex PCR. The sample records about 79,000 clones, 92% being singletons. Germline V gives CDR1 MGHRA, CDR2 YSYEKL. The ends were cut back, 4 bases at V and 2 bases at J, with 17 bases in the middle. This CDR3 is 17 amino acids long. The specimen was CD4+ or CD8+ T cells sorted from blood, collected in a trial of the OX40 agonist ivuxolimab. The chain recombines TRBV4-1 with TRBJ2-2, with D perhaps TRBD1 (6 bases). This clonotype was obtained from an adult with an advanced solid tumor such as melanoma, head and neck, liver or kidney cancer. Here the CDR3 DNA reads TGCGCCAGCAGCCTAGTGGGGCAGGGGCTAAACACCGGGGAGCTGTTTTTT. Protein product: CASSLVGQGLNTGELFF.